This passage covers 30 T cell receptor beta chains from one sample sequenced in a study of T cells in Graves' hyperthyroidism and ophthalmopathy. Using RNA transcripts as the source, TCR beta CDR3 regions were amplified. First-round RT-PCR targeting the TCR CDR3 was performed with the HTBI primer set. From the multiplex PCR reads, TCRdb called clonotypes with MiXCR, one entry per CDR3 protein. The sample contains hundreds of thousands of distinct CDR3 sequences, approximately 25% of which appear only once. The sequenced sample consisted of blood. Every receptor here comes from a woman aged 25-40 years with Graves' ophthalmopathy.

This clonotype has at least ten counts. The chain is built from TRBV7-9 and TRBJ2-7; D gene unclear. The length of the CDR3 is 15 residues. V dropped 5 bases and J dropped 0 bases, with 14 bases sitting between them. Per germline, CDR1 SEHNR and CDR2 FQNEAQ (reference sequence). CDR3 protein: CASSQSTASSYEQYF. CDR3 in DNA: TGTGCCAGCAGCCAATCGACGGCCAGCTCCTACGAGCAGTACTTC.

This clonotype has a count of ten or more. Here the CDR3 reads CASSQGDEAFF. In DNA form, the CDR3 reads TGCGCCAGCAGCCAGGGGGATGAAGCTTTCTTT. V is TRBV4-1 and J is TRBJ1-1, with a tentative D call TRBD1 (5 bases). The CDR3 has 11 amino acids. Trimming shortened V by 3 bases and J by 7 bases, and 6 bases separated the two germline ends. Per germline, CDR1 MGHRA and CDR2 YSYEKL.

This clonotype was counted at least ten times. V usage is TRBV7-2 and J usage is TRBJ1-2; possibly TRBD1 for D (6 bases). The V gene's germline CDR1 is SGHTA and CDR2 FQGNSA. The CDR3 contains 12 residues. The germline V and J ends were trimmed by 5 bases and 7 bases, with 11 bases remaining between them. The CDR3 nucleotides read TGTGCCAGCAGCCAACAGGGTAGTGGCTACACCTTC. It encodes CASSQQGSGYTF.

This clonotype was seen at least ten times. V gene TRBV27 combines with J gene TRBJ1-1; no reliable D call. The CDR3 covers 15 residues. V shed 2 bases and J shed 4 bases, with 14 bases lying between them. The germline gives CDR1 MNHEY, CDR2 SMNVEV (reference sequence). DNA of the CDR3: TGTGCCAGCAGTTTAGCGGCAGCCCCGGGCACTGAAGCTTTCTTT. Its protein is CASSLAAAPGTEAFF.

This clonotype was found many times. J is TRBJ2-5 and V is TRBV28, with 15 bases aligning to TRBD2. This CDR3 is built from 17 residues. The junction had 2 bases not matched to a gene; V was cut back by 0 bases and J by 3 bases. Germline V lookup: CDR1 MDHEN, CDR2 SYDVKM. CDR3 in DNA: TGTGCCAGCAGTTTATGGGGGACTAGCGGGGGGAAAGAGACCCAGTACTTC. This codes for CASSLWGTSGGKETQYF.

This clonotype was observed a few times. The V call is TRBV6-2 or TRBV6-3, the J call TRBJ2-7, with TRBD1 identical over 8 bases. Germline assignment: CDR1 MNHEY and CDR2 SVGEGT. The CDR3 runs to 14 residues. The V segment lost 7 bases and the J segment 0 bases; nucleotides outside the gene matches: 5. This CDR3 reads CASIGQGSSYEQYF. In DNA, the CDR3 is TGTGCCAGCATCGGACAGGGAAGCTCCTACGAGCAGTACTTC.

The sample holds many counts of this clonotype. The chain uses TRBV12-3 or TRBV12-4 and TRBJ1-1; unclear D gene. This CDR3 region has 13 residues. V lost 7 bases and J 11 bases, leaving 20 bases between the germline ends. CDR3 amino acids: CASTPRSGIGAFF. The CDR3 bases are TGTGCCAGCACCCCAAGGTCGGGGATAGGGGCTTTCTTT.

In this sample, this clonotype turned up many times. The CDR3 coding sequence is TGTGCCAGCAGTTCCGCCGGGACAGGGGGCAATCAGCCCCAGCATTTT. Translation gives CASSSAGTGGNQPQHF. This rearrangement joins TRBV6-5 to TRBJ1-5, with TRBD1 matching over 10 bases. The junction had 5 bases not matched to a gene; V was cut back by 4 bases and J by 2 bases. CDR3 length: 16 residues. The germline V gene encodes CDR1 MNHEY and CDR2 SVGAGI.

This clonotype was seen many times. V is TRBV20-1 and J is TRBJ2-6; a possible D gene is TRBD1 (6 bases). CDR1 and CDR2 from the germline V gene are DFQATT and SNEGSKA (reference sequence). Trimming took off 5 bases at V and 3 bases at J, with 11 bases between the two ends. The CDR3 sequence is 14 residues long. Written as DNA, the CDR3 is TGCAGTGCTGCCCCGGGACATGGGGCCAACGTCCTGACTTTC. This encodes CSAAPGHGANVLTF.

In this sample, this clonotype turned up a few times. The V gene is TRBV18, the J gene TRBJ2-5, with 9 bases fitting TRBD1. Germline lookup yields CDR1 KGHSH and CDR2 LQKENI. Trimming removed 5 bases from V and 4 bases from J; junction bases left unmatched: 5. The CDR3 runs to 14 residues. DNA for the CDR3: TGTGCCAGCTCAACAGGGGGCTTGGGAGAGACCCAGTACTTC. This encodes CASSTGGLGETQYF.

This clonotype was found a few times. V gene TRBV10-3 combines with J gene TRBJ1-1, with TRBD1 matching over 9 bases. V dropped 4 bases and J dropped 4; count of bases not matched to a gene: 4. This CDR3 region has 14 residues. Germline V gene lookup returns CDR1 ENHRY and CDR2 SYGVKD. CDR3 loop: CAISADRGGTEAFF. CDR3 DNA: TGTGCCATCAGTGCGGACAGGGGAGGCACTGAAGCTTTCTTT.

Ten or more counts support this clonotype. This chain joins TRBV18 and TRBJ1-3, with D possibly matching TRBD1 (5 bases). The germline CDR1 and CDR2 sequences are KGHSH and LQKENI. V lost 8 bases to trimming and J lost 0 bases, with 11 bases between them. The CDR3 has 14 residues. CDR3 sequence reads: CASLEGVSGNTIYF. DNA for the CDR3: TGTGCCAGCCTCGAAGGGGTCTCTGGAAACACCATATATTTT. Using reference TRBV18 and TRBJ1-3 for the parts outside the CDR3, the full variable domain is NAGVMQNPRHLVRRRGQEARLRCSPMKGHSHVYWYRQLPEEGLKFMVYLQKENIIDESGMPKERFSAEFPKEGPSILRIQQVVRGDSAAYFCASLEGVSGNTIYFGEGSWLTVV.

The rearrangement links TRBV7-2 to TRBJ1-2, with a tentative D call TRBD1 (6 bases). The CDR3 contains 14 residues. Germline CDR1 reads SGHTA; CDR2 reads FQGNSA. Trimming cost V 4 bases and J 0 bases, with 9 bases left between them. The CDR3 coding sequence is TGTGCCAGCAGCTACGGGACAACTAACTATGGCTACACCTTC. Amino acids: CASSYGTTNYGYTF.

This clonotype was observed many times. A read error may explain this, as a much larger clone is one base away. The chain couples TRBV12-3 or TRBV12-4 to TRBJ2-2, with D perhaps matching TRBD1 or TRBD2 (5 bases each). Trimming took 6 bases from V and 4 from J, leaving 12 bases between them. The CDR3 extends over 14 amino acids. In nucleotides, the CDR3 is TGTGCCAGCAGGTTGCTCGGGACCACCGGGGAGCTGTTTTTT. This encodes CASRLLGTTGELFF.

This clonotype was recorded at least ten times. The chain joins TRBV3-1 to TRBJ1-5; no firm D call. In germline, CDR1 is LGHDT, CDR2 YNNKEL (reference sequence). The CDR3 spans 13 residues. V gave up 1 base and J gave up 9 bases, with 10 bases separating them. CDR3 residues: CASSQGDVLPQHF. CDR3 sequence (DNA): TGTGCCAGCAGCCAAGGAGACGTTCTGCCCCAGCATTTT.

Ten or more counts support this clonotype. J is TRBJ1-5 and V is TRBV20-1; the D gene is possibly TRBD1 (6 bases). The germline CDR1 and CDR2 sequences are DFQATT and SNEGSKA (reference sequence). CDR3 size: 13 residues. The ends were cut back, 1 base at V and 5 bases at J, with 9 bases in the middle. DNA for the CDR3: TGCAGTGCTAGAGGGACAGACCATCAGCCCCAGCATTTT. This sequence encodes CSARGTDHQPQHF.

This clonotype was counted at least ten times. The rearrangement uses TRBV27 and TRBJ1-5; TRBD1 aligns across 11 bases. Germline CDR1 reads MNHEY; CDR2 reads SMNVEV (reference sequence). V shed 4 bases and J 5 bases; nucleotides not matched to a gene: 4. The CDR3 contains 15 residues. This chain's CDR3 is CASSSGQGADQPQHF. DNA of the CDR3: TGTGCCAGCAGTTCCGGACAGGGGGCCGATCAGCCCCAGCATTTT.

The V gene is TRBV7-8, the J gene TRBJ2-7, with 9 bases identical to TRBD2. Trimming cost V 5 bases and J 4 bases; bases outside gene matches: 9. Per germline, CDR1 SGHVS and CDR2 FQNEAQ. The CDR3 has 15 amino acids. The CDR3 DNA follows: TGTGCCAGCAGCGTACTAGCGGGTGAAGAGTACGAGCAGTACTTC. Protein product: CASSVLAGEEYEQYF.

This clonotype was seen ten or more times. For the CDR3, the DNA is TGTGCCAGCAACCCCCTCGGACAGGGGGCCCGGTATAGCAATCAGCCCCAGCATTTT. Its translation is CASNPLGQGARYSNQPQHF. The chain has TRBV28 and TRBJ1-5; 11 bases match TRBD1. V trimming: 7 bases; J trimming: 0 bases; junction bases outside the gene matches: 14. Germline V gives CDR1 MDHEN, CDR2 SYDVKM. CDR3 length equals 19 residues.

The chain links TRBV2 to TRBJ2-7; D uncertain. Germline V CDR1 and CDR2: SNHLY, FYNNEI. The CDR3 has 12 amino acids. Trimming removed 4 bases at V and 4 bases at J, with 8 bases between. This chain's CDR3 is CASSGEVYEQYF. Here the CDR3 DNA reads TGTGCCAGCAGTGGAGAAGTGTACGAGCAGTACTTC. Supplemented by reference TRBV2 and TRBJ2-7, the full variable domain reads EPEVTQTPSHQVTQMGQEVILRCVPISNHLYFYWYRQILGQKVEFLVSFYNNEISEKSEIFDDQFSVERPDGSNFTLKIRSTKLEDSAMYFCASSGEVYEQYFGPGTRLTVT.

In the case of this clonotype: The junction departs from the called germline gene at one end, perhaps through a read error. The chain joins TRBV19 to TRBJ2-4; D is perhaps TRBD1 or TRBD2 (5 bases each). The CDR3 extends over 14 amino acids. The V gene's germline CDR1 is LNHDA and CDR2 SQIVND (reference sequence). The CDR3 loop reads CASINSRDGNIKYF. The CDR3 DNA follows: TGTGCCAGTATCAATAGCCGGGACGGAAACATTAAGTACTTC.

This clonotype was counted at least ten times. The rearrangement uses TRBV10-3 and TRBJ1-1; 7 positions agree with TRBD1. Germline V CDR1 and CDR2: ENHRY, SYGVKD. This CDR3 has 12 amino acids. The V gene end was trimmed by 11 bases and the J gene end by 10 bases; junction bases not matched to a gene: 13. CDR3 in amino acids: CAVTGAEGVAFF. CDR3 bases: TGTGCCGTTACAGGGGCCGAGGGGGTAGCTTTCTTT.

This clonotype was found a few times. The V gene is TRBV7-2, the J gene TRBJ1-6, with D tentatively TRBD1 (5 bases). CDR1 and CDR2 (germline): SGHTA, FQGNSA. V was trimmed by 1 base and J by 6 bases, leaving 7 bases between them. CDR3 length: 14 amino acids. The CDR3 DNA follows: TGTGCCAGCAGCTTAGATGACAGTAATTCACCCCTCCACTTT. The encoded protein is CASSLDDSNSPLHF.

The chain couples TRBV4-2 to TRBJ2-4, with D tentatively TRBD1 (5 bases). The CDR3 totals 16 residues. V lost 0 bases and J lost 0, with 9 bases in between. Germline assignment: CDR1 LGHNA and CDR2 YNFKEQ. The CDR3 coding sequence is TGTGCCAGCAGCCAAGAAAACAGGCTAGCCAAAAACATTCAGTACTTC. Its translation: CASSQENRLAKNIQYF.

The chain carries TRBV20-1 and TRBJ1-1, with TRBD1 matching 9 bases. The CDR3 sequence is 15 residues long. Trimming at V came to 3 bases and at J to 5 bases, leaving 10 bases not matched to a gene. Germline CDR1 is DFQATT and CDR2 is SNEGSKA (reference sequence). The CDR3 nucleotides read TGCAGTGCTAGGGATCCGGGACAGGGTTGGACTGAAGCTTTCTTT. Encoded protein: CSARDPGQGWTEAFF.

This chain uses TRBV10-3 with TRBJ2-7, with D hard to call. From germline, CDR1 is ENHRY and CDR2 SYGVKD. The CDR3 loop spans 14 amino acids. V was clipped by 6 bases and J by 4 bases, with 16 bases between them. The CDR3 region has the DNA TGTGCCATCAGAAAAGCAGTTGGGGTTTACGAGCAGTACTTC. Amino acid sequence: CAIRKAVGVYEQYF.

This clonotype appeared many times. CDR3 in amino acids: CASSLLESTVPYEQYF. For the CDR3, the DNA is TGTGCCAGCAGTTTATTGGAGTCGACGGTCCCCTACGAGCAGTACTTC. This sequence joins TRBV27 and TRBJ2-7, with no clear D. This CDR3 has 16 residues. Germline V lookup: CDR1 MNHEY, CDR2 SMNVEV (reference sequence). Trimming cost V 1 base and J 2 bases, with 15 bases left between them.

This sequence joins TRBV28 and TRBJ2-7; TRBD2 agrees at 8 bases. There are 16 residues in the CDR3. Germline values: CDR1 MDHEN, CDR2 SYDVKM. V shed 3 bases, J shed 6 bases, and the junction held 13 bases outside the gene matches. CDR3 DNA sequence: TGTGCCAGCAGTTTGGGGACGGGAGGGCTTGCGGTCGAGCAGTACTTC. Translating it yields CASSLGTGGLAVEQYF.

In this sample, this clonotype turned up many times. The J gene is TRBJ2-2, the V gene TRBV29-1; 9 positions agree with TRBD1. This CDR3 is 17 amino acids long. Germline assignment: CDR1 SQVTM and CDR2 ANQGSEA. Trimming took 3 bases from V and 6 from J; bases not matched to a gene: 14. The CDR3 bases are TGCAGCGTTGATTTAGACGGACAGGGGATTGTCGCCGGGGAGCTGTTTTTT. Its translation: CSVDLDGQGIVAGELFF.

The table lists this clonotype with many counts. This chain links TRBV15 with TRBJ1-3; maybe TRBD1 (5 bases). Per the germline V gene, CDR1 is LNHNV and CDR2 is YYDKDF (reference sequence). Trimming cost V 0 bases and J 1 base, with 10 bases left between them. The CDR3 loop spans 16 amino acids. The CDR3 sequence is CATSREPPGSGNTIYF. The CDR3 nucleotides read TGTGCCACCAGCAGAGAACCTCCAGGGTCTGGAAACACCATATATTTT.